Following are 6 T cell receptor beta chains from one sample sequenced in a study of T cell repertoires in cytomegalovirus infection. TCRdb ran MiXCR on the reads and lists one entry per CDR3 protein. The table includes about 830,000 distinct CDR3 sequences, 32% detected once. The antigens for these receptors are not known. The sequencing used cultured CD8+ T cells from PBMCs, collected from culture after CMV antigen stimulation. These receptors all come from a human donor in good health (CMV status not recorded). Some clones in this sample may be carry-over from other donors' samples.

In this sample, this clonotype turned up once. The genes are TRBV15 and TRBJ1-1, with D uncertain. Germline V gene data show CDR1 as LNHNV and CDR2 as YYDKDF (reference sequence). Trimming pared 3 bases from V and 10 bases from J, leaving 9 bases between. CDR3 length: 11 amino acids. CDR3 residues: CATSSPKGAFF. CDR3 in DNA: TGTGCCACCAGCAGTCCGAAGGGAGCTTTCTTT.

On this clonotype itself: A much larger clone lies one base from this, so it may be a read error. The V gene is TRBV7-2, the J gene TRBJ2-2, with D unresolved. CDR3 size: 13 residues. V lost 1 base, J lost 7 bases, and 7 bases lay in between. Germline lookup yields CDR1 SGHTA and CDR2 FQGNSA. The CDR3 is CASSLEAVGELFF. CDR3 nucleotide sequence: TGTGCCAGCAGCTTAGAAGCCGTCGGGGAGCTGTTTTTT.

The chain recombines TRBV2 with TRBJ1-2; 8 bases are a match to TRBD1. The V gene end was trimmed by 3 bases and the J gene end by 2 bases; junction bases not matched to a gene: 5. This CDR3 is 15 amino acids long. Germline assignment: CDR1 SNHLY and CDR2 FYNNEI. CDR3 bases: TGTGCCAGCAGTGATCTCCAGGGGGCGAACTATGGCTACACCTTC. Translation gives CASSDLQGANYGYTF.

This clonotype was seen only a few times. The rearrangement joins TRBV7-9 to TRBJ2-3, with 7 bases matching TRBD1. Germline V lookup: CDR1 SEHNR, CDR2 FQNEAQ (reference sequence). The CDR3 is 13 amino acids. Trimming cost V 5 bases and J 4 bases; bases outside gene matches: 3. CDR3 sequence: CASSPTGADTQYF. CDR3 DNA sequence: TGTGCCAGCAGCCCCACAGGGGCAGATACGCAGTATTTT.

The chain carries TRBV27 and TRBJ2-6; D uncertain. Germline CDR1 reads MNHEY; CDR2 reads SMNVEV (reference sequence). The CDR3 is 16 residues long. Trimming shortened V by 3 bases and J by 0 bases, and 9 bases separated the two germline ends. DNA for the CDR3: TGTGCCAGCAGTTTCGAACTGCCCTCTGGGGCCAACGTCCTGACTTTC. The encoded protein is CASSFELPSGANVLTF.

This chain links TRBV19 with TRBJ2-1, with TRBD1 matching 8 bases. The V segment lost 0 bases and the J segment 7 bases; nucleotides outside the gene matches: 2. This CDR3 region has 14 residues. CDR1 LNHDA and CDR2 SQIVND come from the germline V gene (reference sequence). CDR3 sequence reads: CASSIDHRGNEQFF. CDR3 in DNA: TGTGCCAGTAGTATAGATCACAGGGGGAATGAGCAGTTCTTC.